These T cell receptor beta chains were read from a single sample in a study of T cells in localized non-small cell lung cancer. This table comes from immunoSEQ multiplex PCR, and its TCRdb copy is limited to in-frame clones, with some not included. This sample has some 52,000 clones; roughly 80% occur once, and the top ten carry approximately 4.8%. This material consisted of PBMCs, taken before any cancer treatment. The source is a woman aged 40 to 75 with stage II lung adenocarcinoma. CDR3s include the opening cysteine and the closing phenylalanine or tryptophan. The order of the fields is clone size, D gene, J gene, V gene, CDR3 protein, CDR3 DNA. The D gene is left open where the match is weak. Not every row has a clone size; where given, it reads once, few, many or a size class.

size: NA; D: NA; J: TRBJ2-3; V: TRBV30; CDR3: CAWSVQGKEDTQYF; DNA: TGTGCCTGGAGTGTACAGGGTAAGGAAGATACGCAGTATTTT
size: NA; D: NA; J: TRBJ1-2; V: TRBV6-5; CDR3: CASSYDGAGDYGYTF; DNA: TGTGCCAGCAGTTACGACGGGGCGGGAGACTATGGCTACACCTTC
size: once; D: NA; J: TRBJ1-4; V: TRBV30; CDR3: CAWSVERAELFF; DNA: TGTGCCTGGAGTGTAGAGAGGGCGGAACTGTTTTTT
size: few; D: NA; J: TRBJ2-5; V: TRBV7-8; CDR3: CASSSPRGRETQYF; DNA: TGTGCCAGCAGCTCCCCCCGAGGACGAGAGACCCAGTACTTC
size: NA; D: TRBD1; J: TRBJ1-2; V: TRBV9; CDR3: CASSSPRGRRDYGYTF; DNA: TGTGCCAGCAGCTCCCCCAGGGGGCGTAGGGACTATGGCTACACCTTC
size: NA; D: TRBD2; J: TRBJ2-5; V: TRBV5-1; CDR3: CASSLFGTSVEETQYF; DNA: TGCGCCAGCAGCTTGTTCGGGACTAGCGTAGAAGAGACCCAGTACTTC
size: NA; D: TRBD1; J: TRBJ2-6; V: TRBV29-1; CDR3: CSVFSRDRGFSGANVLTF; DNA: TGCAGCGTCTTCTCCCGGGACAGGGGCTTCTCTGGGGCCAACGTCCTGACTTTC
size: NA; D: NA; J: TRBJ2-7; V: TRBV4-3; CDR3: CASSQEPTGKPSYEQYF; DNA: TGCGCCAGCAGCCAAGAGCCTACGGGAAAACCTTCCTACGAGCAGTACTTC
size: NA; D: NA; J: TRBJ1-1; V: TRBV18; CDR3: CASSPEGGRAEAFF; DNA: TGTGCCAGCTCACCAGAGGGGGGGCGAGCTGAAGCTTTCTTT
size: NA; D: NA; J: TRBJ1-1; V: TRBV2; CDR3: CASRYRSSNTEAFF; DNA: TGTGCCAGCAGATATAGGAGCTCGAACACTGAAGCTTTCTTT
size: NA; D: NA; J: TRBJ2-1; V: TRBV6-4; CDR3: CASSDSAGEEEQFF; DNA: TGTGCCAGCAGTGACTCGGCAGGGGAGGAGGAGCAGTTCTTC
size: NA; D: TRBD1; J: TRBJ1-4; V: TRBV18; CDR3: CASSRSPRTGNEKLFF; DNA: TGTGCCAGCTCACGGTCCCCAAGGACAGGAAATGAAAAACTGTTTTTT
size: NA; D: NA; J: TRBJ1-3; V: TRBV6-6; CDR3: CASSYGNTIYF; DNA: TGTGCCAGCAGTTACGGAAACACCATATATTTT
size: once; D: NA; J: TRBJ2-2; V: TRBV5-1; CDR3: CASSPSRSDTGELFF; DNA: TGCGCCAGCAGCCCGTCCAGGAGCGATACCGGGGAGCTGTTTTTT
size: NA; D: TRBD1; J: TRBJ1-2; V: TRBV7-9; CDR3: CASSLLRGLGYTF; DNA: TGTGCCAGCAGCTTACTCAGGGGGCTTGGCTACACCTTC
size: NA; D: NA; J: TRBJ2-1; V: TRBV4-1; CDR3: CASSQDEGVGEQFF; DNA: TGCGCCAGCAGCCAAGATGAAGGGGTCGGTGAGCAGTTCTTC
size: NA; D: TRBD2; J: TRBJ2-1; V: TRBV5-4; CDR3: CASSQQRGVPNEQFF; DNA: TGTGCCAGCAGCCAACAGCGGGGGGTTCCCAATGAGCAGTTCTTC
size: NA; D: NA; J: TRBJ2-1; V: TRBV6-5; CDR3: CASSYSTRRNNEQFF; DNA: TGTGCCAGCAGTTACTCGACGCGGAGGAACAATGAGCAGTTCTTC
size: NA; D: NA; J: TRBJ2-3; V: TRBV7-2; CDR3: CASSFQTGRESQYF; DNA: TGTGCCAGCAGCTTCCAGACAGGACGAGAATCGCAGTATTTT
size: few; D: TRBD1; J: TRBJ1-2; V: TRBV28; CDR3: CASSLWDRGYGYTF; DNA: TGTGCCAGCAGTTTATGGGACAGGGGGTATGGCTACACCTTC
size: NA; D: NA; J: TRBJ2-1; V: TRBV6-5; CDR3: CASSYSLQGNEQFF; DNA: TGTGCCAGCAGTTACTCCCTGCAGGGTAATGAGCAGTTCTTC